This is a list of T cell receptor beta chains from one sample in a study of blood T cell repertoires in COVID-19. Libraries were prepared by immunoSEQ multiplex PCR; TCRdb keeps only in-frame clonotypes and omits some of them. The sample lists about 380,000 clones, around 90% seen once, with 5% to 8.5% in the top ten. Input material: peripheral blood. These receptors all stem from a man aged 18 to 29 with active or convalescent COVID-19. The CDR3 runs from the conserved cysteine through the conserved F or W. Each record gives: J gene, V gene, D gene, clone size, CDR3 protein, CDR3 DNA. A D gene is named only where the DNA matches it firmly. Where a row states a size, it is once, few, many or the class of an expanded clone; other rows omit it.

TRBJ1-2 TRBV28 NA few CASTWGGNYGYTF TGTGCCAGCACCTGGGGAGGGAACTATGGCTACACCTTC
TRBJ2-5 TRBV6-5 NA NA CASSYPGREETQYF TGTGCCAGCAGTTACCCGGGCAGGGAAGAGACCCAGTACTTC
TRBJ1-5 TRBV28 NA NA CASSLTGYQPQHF TGTGCCAGCAGTTTGACAGGCTATCAGCCCCAGCATTTT
TRBJ2-7 TRBV29-1 TRBD2 NA CSVEGLAGESFYEQYF TGCAGCGTTGAAGGACTAGCGGGAGAATCATTCTACGAGCAGTACTTC
TRBJ1-6 TRBV5-6 TRBD1 NA CASSLASAGGSYNSPLHF TGTGCCAGCAGCTTGGCATCGGCAGGGGGCAGCTATAATTCACCCCTCCACTTT
TRBJ2-2 TRBV5-1 TRBD2 NA CASSLLLAGFGELFF TGCGCCAGCAGCTTGTTGTTAGCGGGGTTCGGGGAGCTGTTTTTT
TRBJ2-7 TRBV14 TRBD2 NA CASSQDLSGIDEQYF TGTGCCAGCAGCCAAGATCTCAGCGGGATTGACGAGCAGTACTTC
TRBJ1-5 TRBV24-1 TRBD1 NA CATSAEGGFQPQHF TGTGCCACCAGTGCCGAAGGGGGCTTTCAGCCCCAGCATTTT
TRBJ1-1 TRBV12-3/TRBV12-4 NA NA CASSLRMNTEAFF TGTGCCAGCAGCCTGAGGATGAACACTGAAGCTTTCTTT
TRBJ1-2 TRBV4-3 NA NA CASSRGQASNYGYTF TGCGCCAGCAGTAGGGGTCAGGCGAGTAACTATGGCTACACCTTC
TRBJ2-1 TRBV19 NA NA CASNDFSDEQFF TGTGCCAGTAATGATTTTTCGGATGAGCAGTTCTTC
TRBJ2-1 TRBV4-2 TRBD2 NA CASSQVTSGFSYEQFF TGTGCCAGCAGCCAAGTTACTAGCGGGTTCTCGTATGAGCAGTTCTTC
TRBJ2-6 TRBV24-1 NA NA CAVGSEGRGFGANVLTF TGTGCCGTCGGATCGGAGGGAAGAGGTTTTGGGGCCAACGTCCTGACTTTC
TRBJ2-3 TRBV19 NA NA CASSTGDTDTQYF TGTGCCAGTAGTACAGGGGACACAGATACGCAGTATTTT
TRBJ2-7 TRBV5-6 TRBD1 NA CASRDDREGYEQYF TGTGCCAGCAGGGATGACAGGGAAGGGTACGAGCAGTACTTC
TRBJ1-2 TRBV2 NA NA CASIRGDMNYGYTF TGTGCCAGCATCCGGGGGGACATGAACTATGGCTACACCTTC
TRBJ2-3 TRBV18 NA NA CASSPGTDTDTQYF TGTGCCAGCTCGCCCGGGACTGACACAGATACGCAGTATTTT
TRBJ2-2 TRBV19 TRBD1 NA CASTKTGVTGELFF TGTGCCAGTACCAAGACAGGGGTTACCGGGGAGCTGTTTTTT
TRBJ2-7 TRBV12-3/TRBV12-4 TRBD2 NA CASRAGVSYEQYF TGTGCCAGCAGGGCGGGAGTCTCCTACGAGCAGTACTTC
TRBJ2-7 TRBV7-9 NA few CASSSISYEQYF TGTGCCAGCAGCTCAATTTCCTACGAGCAGTACTTC
TRBJ1-1 TRBV5-1 TRBD1 NA CASSTGTGGGWTEAFF TGCGCCAGCAGCACCGGGACAGGGGGCGGATGGACTGAAGCTTTCTTT
TRBJ1-1 TRBV27 TRBD1 NA CASSPGQGLNTEAFF TGTGCCAGCAGTCCCGGACAGGGTTTGAACACTGAAGCTTTCTTT
TRBJ2-7 TRBV10-2 NA NA CASSEPRGGSQQYF TGCGCCAGCAGTGAGCCTAGGGGGGGCTCCCAGCAGTACTTC
TRBJ2-1 TRBV3-1/TRBV3-2 NA NA CASSPRGGGIYEQFF TGTGCCAGCAGCCCCCGTGGAGGGGGCATATATGAGCAGTTCTTC
TRBJ2-1 TRBV11-3 TRBD2 NA CASSLGGLVFNEQFF TGTGCCAGCAGCCTGGGGGGACTAGTTTTCAATGAGCAGTTCTTC
TRBJ1-3 TRBV6-1 NA few CASSERSGNTIYF TGTGCCAGCAGTGAACGGTCTGGAAACACCATATATTTT